These T cell receptor beta chains were read from a single sample in a study of CD8+ T cells in alopecia areata. Data came from immunoSEQ multiplex PCR; TCRdb stores just in-frame clones and leaves some out. The data show about 110,000 clones, roughly 59% seen once. The sample was CD8+ T cells sorted from blood. Every receptor here comes from a human donor in good health. The CDR3 runs from the conserved cysteine through the conserved F or W. The order of the fields is CDR3 DNA, CDR3 protein, V gene, J gene, D gene, clone size. The D gene is left open where the match is weak. Only part of the rows carry a size: once, few, many, or a class if the clone is expanded.

TGTGCCTGGGGGGACGGAGCCGGCACTGAAGCTTTCTTT	CAWGDGAGTEAFF	TRBV30	TRBJ1-1	-	-
TGTGCCAGCAGTGAACTGGTGACTGAAGCTTTCTTT	CASSELVTEAFF	TRBV2	TRBJ1-1	-	-
TGCGCCAGCAGGGGGTTGGAGACCCAGTACTTC	CASRGLETQYF	TRBV5-1	TRBJ2-5	-	few
TGTGCCAGCAGTCCCGGGACAGGGACTAACTATGGCTACACCTTC	CASSPGTGTNYGYTF	TRBV27	TRBJ1-2	TRBD1	-
TGTGCCACCAGCAGAGATTGGGTGAGCGGGGGGGCTCGCACAGATACGCAGTATTTT	CATSRDWVSGGARTDTQYF	TRBV15	TRBJ2-3	TRBD2	-
TGTGCCAGCACCCATGGGGCGGGAAATGAGCAGTTCTTC	CASTHGAGNEQFF	TRBV7-2	TRBJ2-1	-	-
TGTGCCAGCAGCGGAGAGTACGGAGGGCAGGGGGCCAACGTCCTGACTTTC	CASSGEYGGQGANVLTF	TRBV11-2	TRBJ2-6	-	-
TGTGCCACCAGCGGAAGGGATGCCGGGGAGCTGTTTTTT	CATSGRDAGELFF	TRBV15	TRBJ2-2	-	few
TGTGCTAGCAGCCCAGGGGCTGGAAACACCATATATTTT	CASSPGAGNTIYF	TRBV7-7	TRBJ1-3	-	-
TGTGCCAGCAGTTTCCTGGGGGAAGAGACCCAGTACTTC	CASSFLGEETQYF	TRBV27	TRBJ2-5	-	-
TGTGCCAGCAGATCGGTCCGGGACATGATCTATGGCTACACCTTC	CASRSVRDMIYGYTF	TRBV5-6	TRBJ1-2	-	few
TGTGCCATCAGTGAGTCGATTGCCTTCCGGGGCTACACCTTC	CAISESIAFRGYTF	TRBV10-3	TRBJ1-2	-	-
TGTGCCAGCAGCGGAGGGACTAGCGGGGGTCCAGATACGCAGTATTTT	CASSGGTSGGPDTQYF	TRBV13	TRBJ2-3	TRBD2	-
TGTGCCAGCAGCCCGAGACTGACAATGAACACTGAAGCTTTCTTT	CASSPRLTMNTEAFF	TRBV7-2	TRBJ1-1	-	-
TGTGCCAGCAGCATGCGGACAGGGAGCTCCTACAATGAGCAGTTCTTC	CASSMRTGSSYNEQFF	TRBV14	TRBJ2-1	TRBD1	-
TGTGCCAGCAGCCCAGGCGGGCAGGGTAGTTCACCCCTCCACTTT	CASSPGGQGSSPLHF	TRBV5-6	TRBJ1-6	-	-
TGCAGCGTTGAAGGGGCCGGGAGCTCCTACAATGAGCAGTTCTTC	CSVEGAGSSYNEQFF	TRBV29-1	TRBJ2-1	-	few
TGTGCCAGTAGTATACAGCATTCCCCTAGCAATCAGCCCCAGCATTTT	CASSIQHSPSNQPQHF	TRBV19	TRBJ1-5	-	-
TGTGCCACCAGCAGAGACGGACGGTACACAGATACGCAGTATTTT	CATSRDGRYTDTQYF	TRBV15	TRBJ2-3	-	few
TGTGCCAGCAGTTTATCGGGGGTCTTCGGGGAGCTGTTTTTT	CASSLSGVFGELFF	TRBV27	TRBJ2-2	-	-
TGTGCCAGCGCCCACAAGGGGTCCGTCAATGAGCAGTTCTTC	CASAHKGSVNEQFF	TRBV6-5	TRBJ2-1	-	-
TGTGCCAGCAGTTTTTATTTCGGGACAGCCATTGAAGCTTTCTTT	CASSFYFGTAIEAFF	TRBV28	TRBJ1-1	TRBD1	-
TGTGCCAGCAGCTTACTACAGGGTAACACCGGGGAGCTGTTTTTT	CASSLLQGNTGELFF	TRBV7-9	TRBJ2-2	-	few
TGTGCCAGCAGCCACCGGACTAGCGGGGGGAACGACGGCACAGATACGCAGTATTTT	CASSHRTSGGNDGTDTQYF	TRBV9	TRBJ2-3	TRBD2	few
TGTGCCAGCAGCTTAGCGACAGCACCCTACGAGCAGTACTTC	CASSLATAPYEQYF	TRBV13	TRBJ2-7	-	-
TGCAGCGTTGAAGATCTTCGTCGGACTATGAGCTCCTACGAGCAGTACTTC	CSVEDLRRTMSSYEQYF	TRBV29-1	TRBJ2-7	-	-
TGCAGTGCTAGACAAGGCTATGGCTACACCTTC	CSARQGYGYTF	TRBV20-1	TRBJ1-2	-	-
TGTGCCAGCAGTTACTCCACATTATCGGACTATGGCTACACCTTC	CASSYSTLSDYGYTF	TRBV6-6	TRBJ1-2	-	-
TGTGCCAGCAGCTTAGCCCTTGGATTCGGAGATACGCAGTATTTT	CASSLALGFGDTQYF	TRBV7-3	TRBJ2-3	-	once
TGTGCCAGCAGTTCAGGGGGCGCGGATGGCTACACCTTC	CASSSGGADGYTF	TRBV6-5	TRBJ1-2	TRBD1	few
TGCGCCAGCAGCCCATTATACTCAGGCGGGTCATACAATGAGCAGTTCTTC	CASSPLYSGGSYNEQFF	TRBV4-3	TRBJ2-1	-	-
TGTGCCAGCAGTTCCCCCATCACAGGGGGCCATGAGCAGTTCTTC	CASSSPITGGHEQFF	TRBV27	TRBJ2-1	TRBD1	-
TGTGCCATCAGTGAGTCAGAGCGGGGCGCTGAGCAGTACTTC	CAISESERGAEQYF	TRBV10-3	TRBJ2-7	TRBD2	few
TGTGCCAGCAGCTTACCCCCTCGGACAGGGGAGTACGGCTACACCTTC	CASSLPPRTGEYGYTF	TRBV7-9	TRBJ1-2	TRBD1	-
TGTGCCAGCAGCGTGGGCATTTTGGCCTATGGCTACACCTTC	CASSVGILAYGYTF	TRBV7-2	TRBJ1-2	-	few
TGTGCCAGCAGCTTCAAGACAGGGGGCTCTGGAAACACCATATATTTT	CASSFKTGGSGNTIYF	TRBV7-9	TRBJ1-3	TRBD1	-
TGCGCCAGCAGCCAAGATCTGTCAGTCCCGTCCTACGAGCAGTACTTC	CASSQDLSVPSYEQYF	TRBV4-3	TRBJ2-7	-	-
TGTGCCAGCAGTTCTACCCCAGGGGGGTCAGAGACCCAGTACTTC	CASSSTPGGSETQYF	TRBV27	TRBJ2-5	-	few
TGTGCCAGCAGCTTGGGGCTAGCGGCTAGCACAGATACGCAGTATTTT	CASSLGLAASTDTQYF	TRBV5-6	TRBJ2-3	TRBD2	few
TGCGCCAGCAGCCGTAGGACAGGGGGAACCTATGGCTACACCTTC	CASSRRTGGTYGYTF	TRBV4-1	TRBJ1-2	TRBD1	-
TGTGCCAGCAGCGCGGACCTTGACGGCACAGATACGCAGTATTTT	CASSADLDGTDTQYF	TRBV7-9	TRBJ2-3	-	few
TGTGCCAGCAGCCAAGATATTTATGGCGGAGGGGGCGCCCCTAGGCAAAACTATGGCTACACCTTC	CASSQDIYGGGGAPRQNYGYTF	TRBV4-2	TRBJ1-2	TRBD1	-
TGTGCCAGCAGCAAACGGACCGAGAACACTGAAGCTTTCTTT	CASSKRTENTEAFF	TRBV5-6	TRBJ1-1	-	-
TGTGCCAGCAGCCCCACGACAGGGAGGTACGAGCAGTACTTC	CASSPTTGRYEQYF	TRBV13	TRBJ2-7	-	once
TGCGCCAGCAGCCCGTGGGACAGGCCAAACTCCTACGAGCAGTACTTC	CASSPWDRPNSYEQYF	TRBV5-1	TRBJ2-7	TRBD1	-